The sequence of this T cell receptor (beta chain) was determined in a study of T cell repertoires in cytomegalovirus infection. Turning to the study itself: Indications came from public TCR beta signatures; they pointed to CMV infection and to a matching HLA type.

TCRdb reanalysed the reads using MiXCR and keeps one entry per CDR3 protein. The repertoire holds a few hundred thousand distinct CDR3 sequences, with almost 40% as singletons. The CDR3 consists of 14 residues. The V gene's germline CDR1 is LGHNA and CDR2 YNFKEQ. V lost 3 bases and J 6 bases, leaving 12 bases between the germline ends. Remarks on this clonotype: Its target is unknown.

The V and J genes are TRBV4-2 and TRBJ2-1; D may be TRBD1 (5 bases). Sequenced here: cultured PBMCs, sampled from culture after CMV antigen stimulation. This receptor was obtained from a human donor in good health (CMV status not recorded). Some clones in this sample may be carry-over from other donors' samples. The CDR3 DNA follows: TGTGCCAGCAGCCAGGAGATTCAGGGCAATGAGCAGTTCTTC. It specifies CASSQEIQGNEQFF.